This T cell receptor beta chain was found in a study of early T cells in non-severe SARS-CoV-2 infection. Turning to the study itself: With bulk RNA from unsorted whole blood as input, sequencing yielded unpaired chains. Study-level results: There was a bias toward anti-spike CD8 responses in VDJdb matching, which missed private and CD4 specificities.

With V trimmed by 4 bases and J by 9 bases, 6 bases remained unmatched. The germline V gene encodes CDR1 MNHNS and CDR2 SASEGT. This CDR3 is built from 14 residues. With regard to this clonotype: As yet, its antigen is unknown.

Researchers attached unique molecular identifiers to individual cDNA molecules. MiXCR was run by TCRdb on the 5' RACE reads, yielding one entry per CDR3 protein. The sample lists 50,000 to 65,000 distinct CDR3 sequences, 20% to 25% seen once, with about 17% in the top ten. The TCR sequence derives from an adult who was a healthcare worker with PCR-confirmed SARS-CoV-2 infection or an uninfected control (not recorded which). V gene TRBV6-1 combines with J gene TRBJ2-1, with 10 bases identical to TRBD1. The source was whole blood, collected at baseline. The CDR3: CASSAGQGLTEQFF. For the CDR3, the DNA is TGTGCCAGCAGTGCGGGACAGGGGCTCACTGAGCAGTTCTTC.